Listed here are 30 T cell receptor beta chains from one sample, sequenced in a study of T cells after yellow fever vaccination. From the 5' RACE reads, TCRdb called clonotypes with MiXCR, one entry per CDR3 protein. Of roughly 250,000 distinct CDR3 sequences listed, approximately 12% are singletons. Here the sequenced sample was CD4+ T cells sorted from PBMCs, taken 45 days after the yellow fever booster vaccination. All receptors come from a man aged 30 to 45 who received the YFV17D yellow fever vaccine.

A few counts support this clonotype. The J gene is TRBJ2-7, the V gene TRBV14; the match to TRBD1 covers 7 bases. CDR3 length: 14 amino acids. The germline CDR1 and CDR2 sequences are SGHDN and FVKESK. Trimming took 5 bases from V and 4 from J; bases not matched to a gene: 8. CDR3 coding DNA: TGTGCCAGCAGCGTACACAGGGGACCGTACGAGCAGTACTTC. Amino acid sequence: CASSVHRGPYEQYF. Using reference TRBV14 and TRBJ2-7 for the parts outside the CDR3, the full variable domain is EAGVTQFPSHSVIEKGQTVTLRCDPISGHDNLYWYRRVMGKEIKFLLHFVKESKQDESGMPNNRFLAERTGGTYSTLKVQPAELEDSGVYFCASSVHRGPYEQYFGPGTRLTVT.

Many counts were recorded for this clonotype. CDR3 in amino acids: CASSFWPGDKTQYF. The CDR3 coding sequence is TGTGCCAGCAGTTTTTGGCCAGGGGACAAGACCCAGTACTTC. This chain joins TRBV12-3 or TRBV12-4 and TRBJ2-5, with D perhaps matching TRBD1 (6 bases). V was pared by 3 bases and J by 6 bases, with 14 bases between. The CDR3 has 14 residues.

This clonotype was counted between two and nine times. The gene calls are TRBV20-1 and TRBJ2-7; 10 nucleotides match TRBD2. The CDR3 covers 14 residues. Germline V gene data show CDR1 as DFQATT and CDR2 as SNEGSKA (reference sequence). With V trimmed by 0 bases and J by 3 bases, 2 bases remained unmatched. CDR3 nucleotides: TGCAGTGCTAGAGATCTAGCGGGAGTCTACGAGCAGTACTTC. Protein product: CSARDLAGVYEQYF.

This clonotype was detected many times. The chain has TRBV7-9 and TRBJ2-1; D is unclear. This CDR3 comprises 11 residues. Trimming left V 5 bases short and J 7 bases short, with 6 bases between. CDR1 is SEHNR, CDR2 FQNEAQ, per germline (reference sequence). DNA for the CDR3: TGTGCCAGCAGCCCCTCAAATGAGCAGTTCTTC. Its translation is CASSPSNEQFF. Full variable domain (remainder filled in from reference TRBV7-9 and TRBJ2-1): DTGVSQNPRHKITKRGQNVTFRCDPISEHNRLYWYRQTLGQGPEFLTYFQNEAQLEKSRLLSDRFSAERPKGSFSTLEIQRTEQGDSAMYLCASSPSNEQFFGPGTRLTVL.

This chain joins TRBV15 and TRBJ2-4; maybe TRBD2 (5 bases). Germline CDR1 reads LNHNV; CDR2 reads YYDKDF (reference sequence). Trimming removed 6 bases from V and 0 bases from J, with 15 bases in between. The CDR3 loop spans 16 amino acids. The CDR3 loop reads CATRDDYLLAKNIQYF. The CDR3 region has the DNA TGTGCCACCAGGGATGACTACCTCCTAGCCAAAAACATTCAGTACTTC.

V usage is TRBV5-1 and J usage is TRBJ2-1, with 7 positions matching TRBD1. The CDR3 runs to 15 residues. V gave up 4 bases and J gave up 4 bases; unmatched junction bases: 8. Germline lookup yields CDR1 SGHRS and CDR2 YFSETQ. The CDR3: CASSLSGTAYNEQFF. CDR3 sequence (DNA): TGCGCCAGCAGCCTATCCGGGACAGCTTACAATGAGCAGTTCTTC.

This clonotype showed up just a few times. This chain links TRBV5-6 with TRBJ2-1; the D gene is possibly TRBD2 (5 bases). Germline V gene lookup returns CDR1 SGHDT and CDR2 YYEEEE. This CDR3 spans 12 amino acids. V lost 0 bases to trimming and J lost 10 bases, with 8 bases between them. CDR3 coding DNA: TGTGCCAGCAGCTTGGCCTCGGGGGAGCAGTTCTTC. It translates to CASSLASGEQFF.

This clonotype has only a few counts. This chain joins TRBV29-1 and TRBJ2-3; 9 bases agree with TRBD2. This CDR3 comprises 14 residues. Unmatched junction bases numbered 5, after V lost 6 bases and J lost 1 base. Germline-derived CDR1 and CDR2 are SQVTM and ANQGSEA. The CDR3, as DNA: TGCAGCGTAGCTAGCGGGACCGGCACAGATACGCAGTATTTT. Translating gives CSVASGTGTDTQYF.

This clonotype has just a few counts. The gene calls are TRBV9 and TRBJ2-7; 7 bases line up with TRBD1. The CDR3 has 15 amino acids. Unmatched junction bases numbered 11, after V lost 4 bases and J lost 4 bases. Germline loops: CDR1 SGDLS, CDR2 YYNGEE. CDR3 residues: CASSNRQGPKYEQYF. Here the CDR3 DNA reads TGTGCCAGCAGCAACCGACAGGGCCCCAAATACGAGCAGTACTTC.

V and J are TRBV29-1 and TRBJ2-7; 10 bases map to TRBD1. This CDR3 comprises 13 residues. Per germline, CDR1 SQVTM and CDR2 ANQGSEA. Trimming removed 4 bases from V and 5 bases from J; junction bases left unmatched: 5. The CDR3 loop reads CSVVTGGLHEQYF. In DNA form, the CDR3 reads TGCAGCGTTGTGACAGGGGGCCTGCACGAGCAGTACTTC.

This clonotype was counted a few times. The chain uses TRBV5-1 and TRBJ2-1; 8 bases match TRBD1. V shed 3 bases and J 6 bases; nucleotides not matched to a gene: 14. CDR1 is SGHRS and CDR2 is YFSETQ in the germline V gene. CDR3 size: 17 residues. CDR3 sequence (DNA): TGCGCCAGCAGCTCCGGGACAGGTATTCTTTCGGGCAATGAGCAGTTCTTC. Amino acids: CASSSGTGILSGNEQFF.

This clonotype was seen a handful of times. The CDR3 spells CASSLFRASTDTQYF. CDR3 nucleotide sequence: TGTGCCAGCAGCTTATTCCGGGCTAGCACAGATACGCAGTATTTT. The rearrangement links TRBV7-2 to TRBJ2-3; D remains unclear. The CDR3 covers 15 residues. Trimming took 2 bases from V and 0 from J, leaving 9 bases between them. From germline, CDR1 is SGHTA and CDR2 FQGNSA.

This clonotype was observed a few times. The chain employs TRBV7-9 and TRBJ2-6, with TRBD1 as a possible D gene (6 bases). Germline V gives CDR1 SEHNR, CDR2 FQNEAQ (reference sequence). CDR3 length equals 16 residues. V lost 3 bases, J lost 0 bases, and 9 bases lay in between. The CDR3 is CASSLDRTSGANVLTF. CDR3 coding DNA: TGTGCCAGCAGCTTGGACAGAACCTCTGGGGCCAACGTCCTGACTTTC.

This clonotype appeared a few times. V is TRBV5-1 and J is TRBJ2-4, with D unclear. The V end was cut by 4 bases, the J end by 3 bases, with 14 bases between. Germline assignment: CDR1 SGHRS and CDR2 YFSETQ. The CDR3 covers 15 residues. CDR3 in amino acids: CASSPEGTVKNIQYF. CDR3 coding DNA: TGCGCCAGCAGCCCGGAAGGTACCGTCAAAAACATTCAGTACTTC.

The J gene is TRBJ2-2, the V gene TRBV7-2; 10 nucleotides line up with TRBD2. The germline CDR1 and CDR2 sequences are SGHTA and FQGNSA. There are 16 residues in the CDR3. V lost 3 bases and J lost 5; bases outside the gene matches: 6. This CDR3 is CASSFPSGSRTGELFF. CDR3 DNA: TGTGCCAGCAGCTTCCCTAGCGGGAGCCGGACCGGGGAGCTGTTTTTT.

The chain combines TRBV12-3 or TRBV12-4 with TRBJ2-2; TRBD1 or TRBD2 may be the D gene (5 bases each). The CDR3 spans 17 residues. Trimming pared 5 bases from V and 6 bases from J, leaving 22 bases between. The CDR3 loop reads CASSPQTGTNLAGELFF. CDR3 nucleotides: TGTGCCAGCAGTCCGCAAACTGGGACGAATTTGGCCGGGGAGCTGTTTTTT.

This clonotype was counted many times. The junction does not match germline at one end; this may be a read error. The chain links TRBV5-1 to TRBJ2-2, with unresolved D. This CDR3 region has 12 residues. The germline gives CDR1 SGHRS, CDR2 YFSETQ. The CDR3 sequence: CASSLNTGELFF. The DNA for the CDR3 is TGTGCCAGCAGTTTGAACACCGGGGAGCTGTTTTTT.

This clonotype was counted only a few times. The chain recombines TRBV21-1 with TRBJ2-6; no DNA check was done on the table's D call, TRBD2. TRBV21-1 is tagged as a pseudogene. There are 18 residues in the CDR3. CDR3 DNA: TGTGCCAGCAGAGACGAGCGGGGGCCCCTCTCTGGGGCCAACGTCCTGACTTTC. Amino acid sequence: CASRDERGPLSGANVLTF.

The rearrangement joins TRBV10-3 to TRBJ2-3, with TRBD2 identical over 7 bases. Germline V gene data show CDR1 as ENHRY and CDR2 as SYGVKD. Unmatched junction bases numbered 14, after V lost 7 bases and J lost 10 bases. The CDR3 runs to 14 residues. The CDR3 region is CAIKASGASGAQYF. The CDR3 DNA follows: TGTGCCATCAAGGCTAGCGGAGCCTCCGGGGCGCAGTATTTT.

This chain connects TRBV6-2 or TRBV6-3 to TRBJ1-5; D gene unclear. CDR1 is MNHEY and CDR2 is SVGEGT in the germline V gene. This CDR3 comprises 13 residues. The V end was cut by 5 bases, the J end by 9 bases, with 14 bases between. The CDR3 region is CASSPAWDRPQHF. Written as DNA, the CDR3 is TGTGCCAGCAGTCCAGCGTGGGATCGGCCCCAGCATTTT.

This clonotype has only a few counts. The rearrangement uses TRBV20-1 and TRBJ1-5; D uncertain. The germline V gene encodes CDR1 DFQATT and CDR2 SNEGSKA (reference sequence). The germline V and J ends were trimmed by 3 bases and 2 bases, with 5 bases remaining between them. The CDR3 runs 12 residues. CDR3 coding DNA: TGCAGTGCTAGGTCAGGCAATCAGCCCCAGCATTTT. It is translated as CSARSGNQPQHF.

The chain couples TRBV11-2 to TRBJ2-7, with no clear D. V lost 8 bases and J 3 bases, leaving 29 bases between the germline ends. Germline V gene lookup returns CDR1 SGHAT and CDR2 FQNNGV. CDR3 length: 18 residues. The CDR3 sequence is CASGDRLFKRSASYEQYF. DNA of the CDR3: TGTGCCAGCGGGGATAGGCTCTTCAAGAGGAGCGCTAGCTACGAGCAGTACTTC.

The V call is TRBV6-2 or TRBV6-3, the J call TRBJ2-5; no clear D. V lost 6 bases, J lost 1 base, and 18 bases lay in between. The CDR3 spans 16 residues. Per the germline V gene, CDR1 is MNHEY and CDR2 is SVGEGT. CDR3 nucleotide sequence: TGTGCCAGCAGCACCCTCAAGGCGTCCCGCCAAGAGACCCAGTACTTC. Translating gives CASSTLKASRQETQYF.

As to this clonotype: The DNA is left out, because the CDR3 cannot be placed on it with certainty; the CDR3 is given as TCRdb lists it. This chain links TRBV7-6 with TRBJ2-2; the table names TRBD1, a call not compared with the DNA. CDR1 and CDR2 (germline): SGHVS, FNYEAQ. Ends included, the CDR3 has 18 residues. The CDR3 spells CATPAGDKRKRTPGSCFF.

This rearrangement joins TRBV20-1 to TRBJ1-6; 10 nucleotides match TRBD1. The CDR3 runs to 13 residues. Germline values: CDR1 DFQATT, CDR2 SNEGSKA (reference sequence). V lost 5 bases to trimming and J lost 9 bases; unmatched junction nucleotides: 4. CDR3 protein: CSARQGAGSPLHF. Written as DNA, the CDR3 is TGCAGTGCTCGACAGGGGGCAGGTTCACCCCTCCACTTT.

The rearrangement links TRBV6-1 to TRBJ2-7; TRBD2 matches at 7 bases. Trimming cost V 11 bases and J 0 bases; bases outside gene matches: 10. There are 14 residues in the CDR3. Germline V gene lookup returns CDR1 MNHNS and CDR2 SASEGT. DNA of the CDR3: TGTGCCCCCGGGGAGGGAGGGATCTCCTACGAGCAGTACTTC. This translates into CAPGEGGISYEQYF.

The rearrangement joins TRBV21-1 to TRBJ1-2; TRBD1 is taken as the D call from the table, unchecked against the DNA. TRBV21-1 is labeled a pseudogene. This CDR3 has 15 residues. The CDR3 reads CASSNPLGQGDAYTF. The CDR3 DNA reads TGTGCCAGCAGCAATCCCCTGGGACAGGGAGACGCCTACACCTTC.

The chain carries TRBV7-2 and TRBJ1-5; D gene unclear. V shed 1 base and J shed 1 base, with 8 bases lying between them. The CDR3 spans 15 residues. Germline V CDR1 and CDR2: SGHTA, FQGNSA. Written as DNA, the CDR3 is TGTGCCAGCAGCTTAGGGGCTGGGAGCAATCAGCCCCAGCATTTT. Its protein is CASSLGAGSNQPQHF.

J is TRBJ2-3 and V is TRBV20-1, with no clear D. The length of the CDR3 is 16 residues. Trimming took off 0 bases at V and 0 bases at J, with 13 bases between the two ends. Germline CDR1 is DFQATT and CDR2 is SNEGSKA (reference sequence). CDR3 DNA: TGCAGTGCTAGAGATCTCAAGGTCCTTAGCACAGATACGCAGTATTTT. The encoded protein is CSARDLKVLSTDTQYF.

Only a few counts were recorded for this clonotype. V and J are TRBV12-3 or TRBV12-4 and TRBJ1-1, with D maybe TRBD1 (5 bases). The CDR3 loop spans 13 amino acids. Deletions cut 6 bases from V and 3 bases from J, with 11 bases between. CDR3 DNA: TGTGCCAGCAGCGGGGGGTGGGACACTGAAGCTTTCTTT. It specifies CASSGGWDTEAFF.